This T cell receptor beta chain was retrieved from a study of blood T cell repertoires in COVID-19. Study overall: Specimens from acute and convalescent COVID-19 originated in the United States, Italy and Spain.

In the original analysis: Estimation of nucleated cell counts relied on the amplification of reference gene primers. Assay used: immunoSEQ multiplex PCR; TCRdb lists only in-frame clones, some missing. The V and J calls and clone size are taken from that table; D and trimming were inferred from the DNA. The sample gives around 230,000 clones, around four fifths of which show up once; approximately 30% is in the top ten. The CDR3 contains 12 residues. The germline V gene encodes CDR1 MDHEN and CDR2 SYDVKM. Trimming cost V 4 bases and J 0 bases, with 4 bases left between them. This receptor was obtained from a man between 40 and 49 years old with acute or convalescent COVID-19. Sequenced: peripheral blood. The chain links TRBV28 to TRBJ2-7; no firm D call. CDR3 region: CASSSYSYEQYF. CDR3 nucleotides: TGTGCCAGCAGTTCCTACTCCTACGAGCAGTACTTC.